The 14 T cell receptor beta chains below all came from one sample that was sequenced in a study of T cell repertoires in cytomegalovirus infection. TCRdb recomputed calls from the reads with MiXCR, one row per CDR3 protein. The data hold hundreds of thousands of distinct CDR3 sequences, with around 30% observed a single time. For these TCRs, the target antigens are not known. The sample here was cultured PBMCs, taken from culture after CMV antigen stimulation. The receptors originated from a human donor in good health (CMV status not recorded). Some clones in this sample may be carry-over from other donors' samples.

The V and J genes are TRBV20-1 and TRBJ2-7; the D gene is possibly TRBD1 (5 bases). Trimming took 3 bases from V and 2 from J, leaving 11 bases between them. From germline, CDR1 is DFQATT and CDR2 SNEGSKA (reference sequence). The CDR3 totals 13 residues. The CDR3 DNA is TGCAGTGCTAGGGACACGCAAACCTACGAGCAGTACTTC. This sequence encodes CSARDTQTYEQYF.

The rearrangement uses TRBV15 and TRBJ2-2; D not certain. The CDR3 is 13 residues long. Trimming pared 3 bases from V and 7 bases from J, leaving 9 bases between. The germline gives CDR1 LNHNV, CDR2 YYDKDF (reference sequence). The CDR3 here is CATSSSDVGELFF. CDR3 in DNA: TGTGCCACCAGCAGTTCAGACGTCGGGGAGCTGTTTTTT.

This clonotype was seen more than once but under ten times. V is TRBV4-1 and J is TRBJ1-6; TRBD1 agrees at 7 bases. Per germline, CDR1 MGHRA and CDR2 YSYEKL. The length of the CDR3 is 16 residues. V shed 2 bases, J shed 6 bases, and the junction held 7 bases outside the gene matches. The CDR3 sequence: CASSQLWTGANSPLHF. CDR3 in DNA: TGCGCCAGCAGCCAACTCTGGACAGGCGCTAATTCACCCCTCCACTTT.

The chain combines TRBV20-1 with TRBJ1-1, with D uncertain. The CDR3 is 13 amino acids. The V end lost 2 bases, the J end lost 0 bases, and 7 bases lay between the germline ends. Germline-derived CDR1 and CDR2 are DFQATT and SNEGSKA (reference sequence). CDR3 region: CSARSDVNTEAFF. For the CDR3, the DNA is TGCAGTGCTAGATCGGACGTGAACACTGAAGCTTTCTTT.

This clonotype was counted at least ten times. The chain joins TRBV7-8 to TRBJ2-2, with D perhaps TRBD2 (5 bases). Germline-derived CDR1 and CDR2 are SGHVS and FQNEAQ. The CDR3 covers 15 residues. V was cut by 2 bases and J by 2 bases, with 9 bases left in between. For the CDR3, the DNA is TGTGCCAGCAGCTTACTGAGCGGAAACACCGGGGAGCTGTTTTTT. Amino acids: CASSLLSGNTGELFF.

The sample holds a few counts of this clonotype. The chain is built from TRBV18 and TRBJ2-1; 10 positions match TRBD1. V lost 0 bases, J lost 12 bases, and 8 bases stayed unmatched. There are 15 residues in the CDR3. CDR1 and CDR2 from the germline V gene are KGHSH and LQKENI. CDR3 residues: CASSPPGQGTQGQFF. In nucleotides, the CDR3 is TGTGCCAGCTCACCACCGGGACAGGGGACTCAGGGGCAGTTCTTC. The complete variable domain, with remaining parts taken from reference TRBV18 and TRBJ2-1, reads NAGVMQNPRHLVRRRGQEARLRCSPMKGHSHVYWYRQLPEEGLKFMVYLQKENIIDESGMPKERFSAEFPKEGPSILRIQQVVRGDSAAYFCASSPPGQGTQGQFFGPGTRLTVL.

This rearrangement joins TRBV6-1 to TRBJ2-7; TRBD1 aligns across 8 bases. The CDR3 is made up of 16 amino acids. V shed 4 bases and J 3 bases; nucleotides not matched to a gene: 11. Looked up from germline, CDR1 is MNHNS and CDR2 is SASEGT. The CDR3 region is CASSVFLGQANYEQYF. The CDR3 DNA is TGTGCCAGCAGTGTATTTTTGGGACAGGCGAACTACGAGCAGTACTTC.

V and J are TRBV20-1 and TRBJ2-7; tentative D call: TRBD1 (5 bases). V was trimmed by 0 bases and J by 2 bases, leaving 8 bases between them. The CDR3 runs 13 residues. CDR1 and CDR2 from the germline V gene are DFQATT and SNEGSKA (reference sequence). DNA for the CDR3: TGCAGTGCTAGAGAAACGACAGCCTACGAGCAGTACTTC. As protein: CSARETTAYEQYF.

A few counts support this clonotype. The chain carries TRBV28 and TRBJ1-1, with 8 nucleotides matching TRBD1. The V gene end was trimmed by 1 base and the J gene end by 0 bases; junction bases not matched to a gene: 7. This CDR3 is 17 amino acids long. Germline V gene lookup returns CDR1 MDHEN and CDR2 SYDVKM. The CDR3 DNA follows: TGTGCCAGCAGTTTATCGGGGGACAGGAGGTTGAACACTGAAGCTTTCTTT. This sequence encodes CASSLSGDRRLNTEAFF.

The V and J genes are TRBV11-1 and TRBJ2-1; 8 bases align to TRBD1. CDR3 length: 18 residues. With V trimmed by 2 bases and J by 0 bases, 9 bases remained unmatched. The V gene's germline CDR1 is SGHAT and CDR2 FQDESV (reference sequence). The CDR3 bases are TGTGCCAGCAGCTTATACGGGACAGGACGACCCTCCTACAATGAGCAGTTCTTC. The encoded protein is CASSLYGTGRPSYNEQFF.

CDR3 DNA: TGCAGTGCCAGACTAGCGGGAGGCGCTGAGCAGTACTTC. Translated, it gives CSARLAGGAEQYF. The chain employs TRBV20-1 and TRBJ2-7; 13 positions agree with TRBD2. Trimming took 6 bases from V and 7 from J; bases not matched to a gene: 6. This CDR3 is built from 13 residues. Germline values: CDR1 DFQATT, CDR2 SNEGSKA (reference sequence).

In its sample, this clonotype was seen a few times. The J gene is TRBJ2-1, the V gene TRBV5-5; D is unresolved. There are 14 residues in the CDR3. V was cut by 1 base and J by 5 bases, with 10 bases left in between. Germline V gene data show CDR1 as SGHKS and CDR2 as YYEKEE (reference sequence). The CDR3 is CASSLITNNNEQFF. CDR3 nucleotide sequence: TGTGCCAGCAGCTTGATAACTAACAACAATGAGCAGTTCTTC.

This chain links TRBV7-6 with TRBJ2-1, with D perhaps assigned TRBD1 or TRBD2 (6 bases each). This CDR3 contains 18 residues. From germline, CDR1 is SGHVS and CDR2 FNYEAQ. V lost 0 bases and J lost 5, with 20 bases in between. The CDR3 sequence: CASSLAHSRLGGNNEQFF. As DNA, the CDR3 is TGTGCCAGCAGCTTAGCCCACTCCCGACTAGGGGGGAACAATGAGCAGTTCTTC.

This clonotype was seen many times. This chain joins TRBV7-2 and TRBJ1-6, with D uncertain. The CDR3 has 15 residues. Germline loops: CDR1 SGHTA, CDR2 FQGNSA. Trimming shortened V by 5 bases and J by 10 bases, and 18 bases separated the two germline ends. The DNA for the CDR3 is TGTGCCAGCAGCCCAATCCCGCGGGGAGGCTCACCCCTCCACTTT. Translating gives CASSPIPRGGSPLHF.